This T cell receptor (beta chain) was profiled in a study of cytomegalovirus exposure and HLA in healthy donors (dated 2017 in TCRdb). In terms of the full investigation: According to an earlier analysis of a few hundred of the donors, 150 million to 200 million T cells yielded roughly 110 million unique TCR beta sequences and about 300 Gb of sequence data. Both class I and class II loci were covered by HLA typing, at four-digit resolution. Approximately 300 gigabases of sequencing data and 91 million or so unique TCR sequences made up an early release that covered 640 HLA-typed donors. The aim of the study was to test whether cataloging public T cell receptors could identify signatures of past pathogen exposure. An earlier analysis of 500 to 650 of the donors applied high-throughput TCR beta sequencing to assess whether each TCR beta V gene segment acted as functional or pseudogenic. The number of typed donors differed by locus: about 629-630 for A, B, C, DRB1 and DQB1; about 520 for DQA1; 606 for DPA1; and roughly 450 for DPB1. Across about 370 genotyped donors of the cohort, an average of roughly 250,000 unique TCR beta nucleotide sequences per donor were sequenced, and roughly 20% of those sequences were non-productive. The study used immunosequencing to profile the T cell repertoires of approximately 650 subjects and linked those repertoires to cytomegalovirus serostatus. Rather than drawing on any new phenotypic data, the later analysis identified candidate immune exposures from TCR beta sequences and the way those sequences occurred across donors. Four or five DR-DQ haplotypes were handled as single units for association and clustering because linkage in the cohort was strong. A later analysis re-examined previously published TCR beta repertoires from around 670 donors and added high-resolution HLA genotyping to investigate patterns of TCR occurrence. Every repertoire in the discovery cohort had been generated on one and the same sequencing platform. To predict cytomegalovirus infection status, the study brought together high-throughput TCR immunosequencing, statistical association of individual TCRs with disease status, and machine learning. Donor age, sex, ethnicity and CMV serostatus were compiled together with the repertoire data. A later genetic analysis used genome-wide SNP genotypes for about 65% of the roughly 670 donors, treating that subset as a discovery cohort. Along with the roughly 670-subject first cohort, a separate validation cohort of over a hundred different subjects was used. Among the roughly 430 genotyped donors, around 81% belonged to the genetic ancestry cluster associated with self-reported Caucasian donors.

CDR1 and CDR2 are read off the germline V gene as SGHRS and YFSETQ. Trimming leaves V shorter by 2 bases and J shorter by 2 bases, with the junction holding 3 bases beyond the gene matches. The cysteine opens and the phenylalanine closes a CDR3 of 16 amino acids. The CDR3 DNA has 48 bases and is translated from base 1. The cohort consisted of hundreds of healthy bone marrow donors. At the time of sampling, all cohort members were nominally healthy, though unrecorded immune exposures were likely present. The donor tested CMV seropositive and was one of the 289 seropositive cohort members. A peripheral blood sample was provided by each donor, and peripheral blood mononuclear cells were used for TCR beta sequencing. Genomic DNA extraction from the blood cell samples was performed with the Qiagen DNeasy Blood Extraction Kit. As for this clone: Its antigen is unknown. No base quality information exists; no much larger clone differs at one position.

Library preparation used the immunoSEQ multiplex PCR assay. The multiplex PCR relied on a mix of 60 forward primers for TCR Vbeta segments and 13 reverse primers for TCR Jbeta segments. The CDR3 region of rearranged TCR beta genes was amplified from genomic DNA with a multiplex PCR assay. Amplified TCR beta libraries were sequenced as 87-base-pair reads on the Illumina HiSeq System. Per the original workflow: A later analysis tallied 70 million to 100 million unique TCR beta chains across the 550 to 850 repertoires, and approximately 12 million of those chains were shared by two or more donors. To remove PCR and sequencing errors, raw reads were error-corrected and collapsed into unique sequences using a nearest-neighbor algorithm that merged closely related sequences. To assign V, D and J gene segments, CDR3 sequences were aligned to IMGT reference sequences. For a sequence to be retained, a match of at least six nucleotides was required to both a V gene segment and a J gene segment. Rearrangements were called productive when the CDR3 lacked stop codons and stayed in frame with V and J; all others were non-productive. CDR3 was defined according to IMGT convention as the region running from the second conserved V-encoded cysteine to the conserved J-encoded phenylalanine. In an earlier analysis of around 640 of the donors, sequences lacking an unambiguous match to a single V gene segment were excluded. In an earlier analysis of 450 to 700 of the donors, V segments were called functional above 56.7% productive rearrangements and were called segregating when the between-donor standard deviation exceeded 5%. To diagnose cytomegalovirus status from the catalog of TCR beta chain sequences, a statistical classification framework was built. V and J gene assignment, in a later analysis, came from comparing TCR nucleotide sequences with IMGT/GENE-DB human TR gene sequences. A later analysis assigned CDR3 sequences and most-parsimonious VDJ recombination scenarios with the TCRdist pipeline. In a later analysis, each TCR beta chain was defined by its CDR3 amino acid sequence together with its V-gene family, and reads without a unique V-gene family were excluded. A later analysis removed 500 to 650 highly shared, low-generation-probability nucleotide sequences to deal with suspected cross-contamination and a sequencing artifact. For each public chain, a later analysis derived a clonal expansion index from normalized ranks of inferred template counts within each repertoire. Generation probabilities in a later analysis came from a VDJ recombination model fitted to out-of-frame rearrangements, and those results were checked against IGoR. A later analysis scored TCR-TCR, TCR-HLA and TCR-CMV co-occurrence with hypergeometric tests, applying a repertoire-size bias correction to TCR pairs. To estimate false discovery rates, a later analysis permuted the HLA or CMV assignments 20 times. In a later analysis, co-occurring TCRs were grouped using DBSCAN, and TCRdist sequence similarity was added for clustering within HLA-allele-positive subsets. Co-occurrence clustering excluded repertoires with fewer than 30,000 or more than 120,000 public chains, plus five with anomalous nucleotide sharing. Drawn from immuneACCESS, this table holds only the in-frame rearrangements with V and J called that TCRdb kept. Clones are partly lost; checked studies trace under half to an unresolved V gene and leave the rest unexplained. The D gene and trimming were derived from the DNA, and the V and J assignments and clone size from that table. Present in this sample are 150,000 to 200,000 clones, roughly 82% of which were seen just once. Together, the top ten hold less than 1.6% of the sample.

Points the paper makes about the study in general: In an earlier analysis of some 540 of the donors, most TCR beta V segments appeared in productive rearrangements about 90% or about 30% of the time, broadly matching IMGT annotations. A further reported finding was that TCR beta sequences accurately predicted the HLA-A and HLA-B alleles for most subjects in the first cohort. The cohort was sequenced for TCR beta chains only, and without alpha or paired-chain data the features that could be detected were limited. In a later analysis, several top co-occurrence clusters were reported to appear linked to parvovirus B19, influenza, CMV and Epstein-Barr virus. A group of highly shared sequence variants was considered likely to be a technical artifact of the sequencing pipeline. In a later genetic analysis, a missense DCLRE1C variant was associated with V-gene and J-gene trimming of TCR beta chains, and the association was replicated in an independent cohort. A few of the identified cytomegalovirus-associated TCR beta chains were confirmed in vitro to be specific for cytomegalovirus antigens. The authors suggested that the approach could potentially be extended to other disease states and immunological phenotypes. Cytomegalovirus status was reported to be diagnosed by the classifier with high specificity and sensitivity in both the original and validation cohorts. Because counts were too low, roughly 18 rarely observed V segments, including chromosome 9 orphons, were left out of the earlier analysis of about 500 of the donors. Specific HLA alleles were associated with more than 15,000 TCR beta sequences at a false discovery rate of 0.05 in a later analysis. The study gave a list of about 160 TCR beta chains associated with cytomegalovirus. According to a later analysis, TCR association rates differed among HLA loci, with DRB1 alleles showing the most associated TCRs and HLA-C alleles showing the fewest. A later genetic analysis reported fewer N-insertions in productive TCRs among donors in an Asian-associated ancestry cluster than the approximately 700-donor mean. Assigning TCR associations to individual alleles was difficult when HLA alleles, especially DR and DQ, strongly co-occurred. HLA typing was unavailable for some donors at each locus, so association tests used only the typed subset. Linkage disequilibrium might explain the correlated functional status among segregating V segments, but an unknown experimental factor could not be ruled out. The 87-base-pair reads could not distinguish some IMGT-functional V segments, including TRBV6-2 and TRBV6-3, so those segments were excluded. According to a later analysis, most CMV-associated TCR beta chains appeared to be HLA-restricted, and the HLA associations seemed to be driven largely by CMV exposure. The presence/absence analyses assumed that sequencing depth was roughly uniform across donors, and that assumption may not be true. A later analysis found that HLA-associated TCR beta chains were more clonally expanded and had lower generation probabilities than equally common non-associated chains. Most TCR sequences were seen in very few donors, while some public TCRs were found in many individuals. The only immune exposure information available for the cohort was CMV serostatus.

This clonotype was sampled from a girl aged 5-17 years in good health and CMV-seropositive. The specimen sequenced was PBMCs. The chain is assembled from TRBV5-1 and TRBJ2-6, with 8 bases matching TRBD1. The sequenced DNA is TGCGCCAGCAGCTTACTACAGGGGGCTGGGGCCAACGTCCTGACTTTC. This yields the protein CASSLLQGAGANVLTF.